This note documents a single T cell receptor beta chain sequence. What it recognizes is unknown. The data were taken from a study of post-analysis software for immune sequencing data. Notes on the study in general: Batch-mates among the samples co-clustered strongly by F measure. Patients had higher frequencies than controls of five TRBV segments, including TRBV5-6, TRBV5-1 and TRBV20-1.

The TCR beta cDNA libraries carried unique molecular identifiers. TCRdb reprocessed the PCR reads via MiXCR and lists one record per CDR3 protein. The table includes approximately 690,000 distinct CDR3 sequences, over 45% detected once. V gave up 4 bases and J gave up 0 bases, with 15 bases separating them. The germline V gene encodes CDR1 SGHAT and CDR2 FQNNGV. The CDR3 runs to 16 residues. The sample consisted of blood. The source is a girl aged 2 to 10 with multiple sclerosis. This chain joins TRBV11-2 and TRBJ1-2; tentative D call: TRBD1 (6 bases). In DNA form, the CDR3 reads TGTGCCAGCAGCTCAGAGGGGGGGGGCGCTAACTATGGCTACACCTTC. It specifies CASSSEGGGANYGYTF. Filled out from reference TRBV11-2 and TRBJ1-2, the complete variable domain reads EAGVAQSPRYKIIEKRQSVAFWCNPISGHATLYWYQQILGQGPKLLIQFQNNGVVDDSQLPKDRFSAERLKGVDSTLKIQPAKLEDSAVYLCASSSEGGGANYGYTFGSGTRLTVV.